This T cell receptor beta chain was recorded in a study of post-analysis software for immune sequencing data. The study, taken as a whole, reports: Higher frequency in patients than in controls was seen for a handful of TRBV segments, with TRBV5-6, TRBV5-1 and TRBV20-1 among them. Under the F measure, samples that were prepared in one batch clustered strongly together. Among multiple sclerosis patients, normalized Chao1 diversity was significantly below that of controls.

The ends lost 5 bases at V and 3 bases at J; junction bases unmatched: 8. The CDR3 totals 15 residues. CDR1 SGHVT and CDR2 SQSDAQ come from the germline V gene. Carried by the TCR beta cDNA libraries were unique molecular identifiers. TCRdb fed the PCR reads into MiXCR, producing one record per CDR3 protein. The table lists hundreds of thousands of distinct CDR3 sequences, 53% of them singletons, with approximately 4.5% in the top ten. On this clonotype: The antigen is unknown.

The clonotype comes from a girl aged 10 to 17 with multiple sclerosis. What was sequenced was blood. V usage is TRBV7-4 and J usage is TRBJ1-2, with 8 bases aligning to TRBD1. This CDR3 reads CASSPRTGKDYGYTF. CDR3 in DNA: TGTGCCAGCAGCCCGCGGACAGGGAAAGACTATGGCTACACCTTC.